This T cell receptor beta chain comes out of a study of cytomegalovirus exposure and HLA in healthy donors. General study findings and limits: Specificity of a few CMV-associated chains for CMV antigens was verified in vitro. TCR beta V- and J-gene trimming was later associated with a missense DCLRE1C variant. Later on, an analysis tied 15,000 to 20,000 TCR beta sequences to HLA alleles at 0.05 false discovery rate.

The PCR ran on 60 Vbeta and 13 Jbeta primers. Per the original methods: In a later analysis, roughly 11 million of about 80 million unique beta chains occurred in at least two donors. Libraries were prepared by immunoSEQ multiplex PCR; TCRdb keeps only in-frame clonotypes and omits some of them. Clonal size and the V and J genes are those of that table, whereas D and trimming came from the DNA. The sample yields more than 80,000 clones, around three fifths seen once. This clone has just a few counts. Its antigen remains unknown. Per germline, CDR1 MRHNA and CDR2 SNTAGT. The CDR3 is made up of 13 amino acids. The V and J ends lost 3 bases and 5 bases respectively, with 10 bases between them.

Source material: PBMCs. The chain carries TRBV6-4 and TRBJ1-2; no clear D. The receptor's source is a woman aged 40 to 50 in good health and CMV-seropositive. CDR3 amino acids: CASSEMPGYGYTF. The DNA for the CDR3 is TGTGCCAGCAGTGAGATGCCGGGTTATGGCTACACCTTC.